A single T cell receptor (beta chain) is shown here with its context. Its antigen is not identified. Only in-frame clones appear in the TCRdb table, and some are missing; sequencing was by immunoSEQ multiplex PCR. Among tens of thousands of clones listed, around 83% were seen once. The data are from a study of a mutant IDH1 vaccine in newly diagnosed glioma. Study information: Treated patients were roughly 60% male, 37.5% female, mean age about 41 years. Earlier treatment was radiotherapy, temozolomide, or both, with most getting both.

As for time point: week 23, last vaccination. One vaccine dose held 300 ug of mutant IDH1 20-mer peptide and came with topical imiquimod. In every donor, the tumor was a new WHO grade 3 or 4 IDH1-mutant, ATRX-lost astrocytoma. Trimming cost V 4 bases and J 6 bases, with 12 bases left between them. The CDR3 length is 13 residues. Germline CDR1 is MNHEY and CDR2 is SVGAGI. The sample consisted of PBMCs, taken from a glioma patient whose treatment included an IDH1 peptide vaccine. The chain employs TRBV6-5 and TRBJ1-2; no reliable D call. This sequence originates from a man younger than 45 with glioma. The CDR3 bases are TGTGCCAGCAGTTCTGGCAGCTTGAATGGCTACACCTTC. This gives the protein CASSSGSLNGYTF.